Sequencing of this T cell receptor (beta chain) was carried out in a study of Graves' ophthalmopathy and Graves' hyperthyroidism. RNA transcripts were the template, and TCR beta CDR3 regions were amplified from them. RT-PCR was first run with HTBI primers, then multiplex PCR in a second round. TCRdb processed the multiplex PCR reads anew with MiXCR; each CDR3 protein has one entry. Among some 1.1 million distinct CDR3 sequences listed, approximately 35% were seen once. In the case of this clonotype: This may arise from a read error, as a much more abundant clone is one base away.

The sequenced material came from peripheral blood or thyroid tissue (not recorded which). The receptor's source is an adult man with Graves' hyperthyroidism.

The DNA for the CDR3 is TGTGCCAGCAGCTTAGCCTCCAGAGGGAGCCACGAGCAGTACTTC. As protein: CASSLASRGSHEQYF. The chain employs TRBV7-9 and TRBJ2-7; D is perhaps TRBD2 (5 bases). Between the trimmed V and J ends, which lost 0 bases and 5 bases, there was a span of 14 bases. Germline lookup yields CDR1 SEHNR and CDR2 FQNEAQ (reference sequence). CDR3 length: 15 residues.